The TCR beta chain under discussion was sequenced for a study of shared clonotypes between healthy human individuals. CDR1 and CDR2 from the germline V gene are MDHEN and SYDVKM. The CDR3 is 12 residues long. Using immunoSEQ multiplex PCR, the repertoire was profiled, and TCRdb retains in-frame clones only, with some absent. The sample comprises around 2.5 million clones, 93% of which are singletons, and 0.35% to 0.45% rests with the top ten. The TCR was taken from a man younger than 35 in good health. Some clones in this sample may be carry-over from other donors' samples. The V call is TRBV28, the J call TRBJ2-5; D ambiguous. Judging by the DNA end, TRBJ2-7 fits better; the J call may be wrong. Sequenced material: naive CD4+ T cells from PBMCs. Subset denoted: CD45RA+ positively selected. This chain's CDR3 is CASSPLFSEQYF. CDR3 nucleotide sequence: TGTGCCAGCAGTCCCCTTTTCTCCGAGCAGTACTTC.